A selection of T cell receptor beta chains follows, all from one sample in a study of T cells in localized non-small cell lung cancer. Generated by immunoSEQ multiplex PCR, the TCRdb table keeps only in-frame clones and is missing some. The sample contains tens of thousands of clones, around 81% of which appear only once. Here the sequenced sample was peripheral blood mononuclear cells, taken before any cancer treatment. The receptors shown here come from a male donor at least 60 years old with stage II lung adenocarcinoma. The CDR3 runs from the conserved cysteine through the conserved F or W. The order of the fields is CDR3 protein, CDR3 DNA, V gene, D gene, J gene. A D gene is named only where the DNA matches it firmly.

CASSLAGTSTDTQYF	TGTGCCAGCAGCTTAGCGGGAACTAGCACAGATACGCAGTATTTT	TRBV7-9	NA	TRBJ2-3
CATSRDSWRTGANVLTF	TGTGCCACCAGCAGAGATAGTTGGAGGACTGGGGCCAACGTCCTGACTTTC	TRBV15	NA	TRBJ2-6
CASSLPMTGLNEQYF	TGTGCCAGCAGCTTACCTATGACAGGGCTTAACGAGCAGTACTTC	TRBV7-9	TRBD1	TRBJ2-7
CASSSQRGGSTDTQYF	TGTGCCAGCAGCTCCCAACGGGGGGGCTCCACAGATACGCAGTATTTT	TRBV5-4	TRBD2	TRBJ2-3
CASRTGKNEQYF	TGTGCCAGTAGGACAGGGAAAAACGAGCAGTACTTC	TRBV19	TRBD1	TRBJ2-7
CASSEGGGPDYGYTF	TGTGCCAGCAGTGAAGGGGGTGGGCCCGACTATGGCTACACCTTC	TRBV2	NA	TRBJ1-2
CASSFERYNEQFF	TGTGCCAGCAGCTTTGAAAGGTACAATGAGCAGTTCTTC	TRBV7-7	NA	TRBJ2-1
CAWRGPGGRSEQFF	TGTGCCTGGAGGGGACCGGGGGGAAGAAGTGAGCAGTTCTTC	TRBV30	TRBD2	TRBJ2-1
CASSLTGMTDTQYF	TGTGCCAGTAGTCTTACAGGGATGACAGATACGCAGTATTTT	TRBV19	NA	TRBJ2-3
CAISEDRGNQPQHF	TGTGCCATCAGTGAGGATCGGGGCAATCAGCCCCAGCATTTT	TRBV10-3	NA	TRBJ1-5